This is a list of T cell receptor beta chains from one sample in a study of chemoradiotherapy in HPV16-positive cancers. TCRdb's table, derived via immunoSEQ multiplex PCR, lists solely in-frame clones and lacks some. The repertoire holds 7,500 to 10,000 clones, approximately 72% seen once, with 35% to 45% in the top ten. The sequences come from tumor tissue, collected from a patient who underwent chemoradiotherapy. The receptor source for this set is a human donor with HPV-associated anogenital cancer. Each CDR3 is given without its conserved first and last residue.

CDR3 length: 13
V gene: TRBV7-2
J gene: TRBJ1-1
CDR3 protein: ASSLAGQGSTEAF

CDR3 length: 12
V gene: TRBV7-9
J gene: TRBJ1-1
CDR3 protein: ASVRLDLGTEAF

CDR3 length: 12
V gene: TRBV7-3
J gene: TRBJ2-7
CDR3 protein: ASSPGERSYEQY

CDR3 length: 15
V gene: TRBV9
J gene: TRBJ2-2
CDR3 protein: ASSEVMGRLLPGELF

CDR3 length: 12
V gene: TRBV28
J gene: TRBJ2-7
CDR3 protein: AGGRGRSVREQY

CDR3 length: 11
V gene: TRBV18
J gene: TRBJ2-5
CDR3 protein: ASSSLRGETQY

CDR3 length: 14
V gene: TRBV11-3
J gene: TRBJ2-5
CDR3 protein: ASSLRASGSVETQY

CDR3 length: 12
V gene: TRBV6-5
J gene: TRBJ1-5
CDR3 protein: ASKKDRGDQPQH

CDR3 length: 14
V gene: TRBV4-1
J gene: TRBJ2-7
CDR3 protein: ASSRGASGSIYEQY

CDR3 length: 11
V gene: TRBV4-3
J gene: TRBJ1-3
CDR3 protein: ASSQDTGNTIY

CDR3 length: 15
V gene: TRBV30
J gene: TRBJ2-7
CDR3 protein: AWRFGSGSKFDYEQY

CDR3 length: 11
V gene: TRBV6-5
J gene: TRBJ1-3
CDR3 protein: ASSPAGGNTIY

CDR3 length: 11
V gene: TRBV11-1
J gene: TRBJ1-1
CDR3 protein: ASSLSQGTEAF

CDR3 length: 13
V gene: TRBV19
J gene: TRBJ2-5
CDR3 protein: ASNSYAGAQEAQY

CDR3 length: 13
V gene: TRBV6-1
J gene: TRBJ1-6
CDR3 protein: ASRKTPIYSSPLH

CDR3 length: 13
V gene: TRBV5-5
J gene: TRBJ1-5
CDR3 protein: ASSAGYRGNQPQH

CDR3 length: 12
V gene: TRBV19
J gene: TRBJ1-5
CDR3 protein: ASKKGARNQPQH

CDR3 length: 14
V gene: TRBV11-3
J gene: TRBJ1-3
CDR3 protein: ASSLGDRGSGNTIY

CDR3 length: 11
V gene: TRBV28
J gene: TRBJ2-7
CDR3 protein: ASSFRVDLHQY